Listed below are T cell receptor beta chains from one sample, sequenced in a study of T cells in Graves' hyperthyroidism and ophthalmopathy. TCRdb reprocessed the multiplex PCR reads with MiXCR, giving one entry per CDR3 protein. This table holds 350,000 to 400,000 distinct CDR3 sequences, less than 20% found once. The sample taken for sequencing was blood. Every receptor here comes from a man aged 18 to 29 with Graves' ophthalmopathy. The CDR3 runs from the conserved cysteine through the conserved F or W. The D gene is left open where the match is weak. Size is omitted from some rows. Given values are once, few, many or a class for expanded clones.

CDR3 protein: CASSQGRQGNNSPLHF; CDR3 DNA: TGTGCCAGCAGCCAAGGGCGACAGGGAAATAATTCACCCCTCCACTTT; J gene: TRBJ1-6; clone size: few; V gene: TRBV3-1; D gene: TRBD1; CDR3 length: 16
CDR3 protein: CASSQVASGNTIYF; CDR3 DNA: TGTGCCAGCAGCCAAGTTGCATCTGGAAACACCATATATTTT; J gene: TRBJ1-3; clone size: many; V gene: TRBV3-1; D gene: .; CDR3 length: 14
CDR3 protein: CASSQVDTGELFF; CDR3 DNA: TGTGCCAGCAGCCAAGTAGACACCGGGGAGCTGTTTTTT; J gene: TRBJ2-2; clone size: many; V gene: TRBV3-1; D gene: .; CDR3 length: 13
CDR3 protein: CASGTGRNEQFF; CDR3 DNA: TGTGCCAGCGGGACAGGTAGGAATGAGCAGTTCTTC; J gene: TRBJ2-1; clone size: many; V gene: TRBV2; D gene: TRBD1; CDR3 length: 12
CDR3 protein: CASSPLGGENTEAFF; CDR3 DNA: TGTGCCAGCTCACCACTGGGAGGGGAGAACACTGAAGCTTTCTTT; J gene: TRBJ1-1; clone size: once; V gene: TRBV18; D gene: .; CDR3 length: 15
CDR3 protein: CASSPGTGDQETQYF; CDR3 DNA: TGTGCCAGCTCACCCGGGACAGGGGACCAAGAGACCCAGTACTTC; J gene: TRBJ2-5; clone size: many; V gene: TRBV18; D gene: TRBD1; CDR3 length: 15
CDR3 protein: CASSRGLAKSTDTQYF; CDR3 DNA: TGTGCCAGCAGTAGGGGACTAGCCAAGAGCACAGATACGCAGTATTTT; J gene: TRBJ2-3; clone size: few; V gene: TRBV6-2/TRBV6-3; D gene: TRBD2; CDR3 length: 16
CDR3 protein: CASSIEGHSNTEAFF; CDR3 DNA: TGTGCCAGTAGTATAGAGGGACACTCGAACACTGAAGCTTTCTTT; J gene: TRBJ1-1; clone size: few; V gene: TRBV19; D gene: .; CDR3 length: 15
CDR3 protein: CASSLGRGRDQPQHF; CDR3 DNA: TGTGCCAGCAGTTTGGGGAGGGGGCGGGATCAGCCCCAGCATTTT; J gene: TRBJ1-5; clone size: many; V gene: TRBV28; D gene: TRBD1; CDR3 length: 15
CDR3 protein: CASSQGRGGEQFF; CDR3 DNA: TGTGCCAGCAGCCAAGGGAGGGGAGGTGAGCAGTTCTTC; J gene: TRBJ2-1; clone size: few; V gene: TRBV4-2; D gene: .; CDR3 length: 13
CDR3 protein: CASSPGAVRDEQYF; CDR3 DNA: TGTGCCAGCTCACCAGGGGCAGTGAGGGACGAGCAGTACTTC; J gene: TRBJ2-7; clone size: many; V gene: TRBV18; D gene: .; CDR3 length: 14
CDR3 protein: CASSLTSGGAIEQFF; CDR3 DNA: TGCGCCAGCAGCTTAACTAGCGGGGGGGCCATTGAGCAGTTCTTC; J gene: TRBJ2-1; clone size: many; V gene: TRBV5-1; D gene: TRBD2; CDR3 length: 15
CDR3 protein: CASSQLAGAQETQYF; CDR3 DNA: TGTGCCAGCAGTCAATTAGCGGGGGCCCAAGAGACCCAGTACTTC; J gene: TRBJ2-5; clone size: many; V gene: TRBV27; D gene: TRBD2; CDR3 length: 15
CDR3 protein: CASSPQTGSTYNEQFF; CDR3 DNA: TGTGCCAGCAGCCCGCAGACAGGGTCCACCTACAATGAGCAGTTCTTC; J gene: TRBJ2-1; clone size: .; V gene: TRBV13; D gene: TRBD1; CDR3 length: 16
CDR3 protein: CASSSGQVGEQFF; CDR3 DNA: TGTGCCAGCAGTTCGGGACAGGTTGGTGAGCAGTTCTTC; J gene: TRBJ2-1; clone size: many; V gene: TRBV12-3/TRBV12-4; D gene: TRBD1; CDR3 length: 13
CDR3 protein: CSARDLGSSYYEQYF; CDR3 DNA: TGCAGTGCTAGAGATCTTGGCAGCTCCTACTACGAGCAGTACTTC; J gene: TRBJ2-7; clone size: .; V gene: TRBV20-1; D gene: .; CDR3 length: 15
CDR3 protein: CASSLQTFLAGENIQYF; CDR3 DNA: TGTGCCAGCAGCCTCCAGACGTTCCTAGCGGGGGAAAACATTCAGTACTTC; J gene: TRBJ2-4; clone size: many; V gene: TRBV3-1; D gene: TRBD2; CDR3 length: 17
CDR3 protein: CASSLRGRLAKNIQYF; CDR3 DNA: TGTGCCAGCAGCCTAAGGGGTCGACTAGCCAAAAACATTCAGTACTTC; J gene: TRBJ2-4; clone size: .; V gene: TRBV6-1; D gene: .; CDR3 length: 16
CDR3 protein: CASELAGGENTGELFF; CDR3 DNA: TGTGCCTCTGAACTAGCGGGGGGGGAAAACACCGGGGAGCTGTTTTTT; J gene: TRBJ2-2; clone size: many; V gene: TRBV6-1; D gene: TRBD2; CDR3 length: 16
CDR3 protein: CASSYERRGNIQYF; CDR3 DNA: TGTGCCAGCAGTTACGAAAGAAGGGGAAACATTCAGTACTTC; J gene: TRBJ2-4; clone size: few; V gene: TRBV6-5; D gene: .; CDR3 length: 14
CDR3 protein: CASSPQTAQTAYYGYTF; CDR3 DNA: TGTGCCAGCAGCCCCCAAACTGCGCAGACGGCCTACTATGGCTACACCTTC; J gene: TRBJ1-2; clone size: once; V gene: TRBV5-5; D gene: .; CDR3 length: 17
CDR3 protein: CASRNPGQGFGYTF; CDR3 DNA: TGTGCCAGCAGGAATCCGGGACAGGGGTTCGGCTACACCTTC; J gene: TRBJ1-2; clone size: .; V gene: TRBV6-1; D gene: TRBD1; CDR3 length: 14
CDR3 protein: CASSSRGLGTEAFF; CDR3 DNA: TGTGCCAGCAGTTCCCGGGGGCTGGGCACTGAAGCTTTCTTT; J gene: TRBJ1-1; clone size: few; V gene: TRBV2; D gene: .; CDR3 length: 14
CDR3 protein: CASTPTGGYTDTQYF; CDR3 DNA: TGTGCCAGCACCCCGACAGGGGGATACACAGATACGCAGTATTTT; J gene: TRBJ2-3; clone size: few; V gene: TRBV12-3/TRBV12-4; D gene: TRBD1; CDR3 length: 15
CDR3 protein: CTSKTSVDTQYF; CDR3 DNA: TGTACCAGCAAGACTAGCGTAGATACGCAGTATTTT; J gene: TRBJ2-3; clone size: many; V gene: TRBV11-2; D gene: TRBD2; CDR3 length: 12
CDR3 protein: CASSLGRGALFSSYNEQFF; CDR3 DNA: TGTGCCAGCAGTCTAGGTCGTGGGGCCCTTTTTAGCTCCTACAATGAGCAGTTCTTC; J gene: TRBJ2-1; clone size: .; V gene: TRBV7-3; D gene: .; CDR3 length: 19
CDR3 protein: CAIQITDRGGNEQFF; CDR3 DNA: TGTGCCATCCAGATAACGGACAGGGGAGGGAATGAGCAGTTCTTC; J gene: TRBJ2-1; clone size: many; V gene: TRBV12-3/TRBV12-4; D gene: TRBD1; CDR3 length: 15
CDR3 protein: CASSPPLSGEKETQYF; CDR3 DNA: TGTGCCAGCAGCCCTCCCCTAAGCGGGGAGAAAGAGACCCAGTACTTC; J gene: TRBJ2-5; clone size: many; V gene: TRBV13; D gene: TRBD2; CDR3 length: 16
CDR3 protein: CASSIGVDYGYTF; CDR3 DNA: TGTGCCAGTAGTATTGGCGTGGACTATGGCTACACCTTC; J gene: TRBJ1-2; clone size: .; V gene: TRBV19; D gene: .; CDR3 length: 13
CDR3 protein: CASTHAGQTNTGELFF; CDR3 DNA: TGTGCCAGTACCCATGCGGGACAGACGAACACCGGGGAGCTGTTTTTT; J gene: TRBJ2-2; clone size: once; V gene: TRBV19; D gene: .; CDR3 length: 16
CDR3 protein: CASSIGQGEGPQHF; CDR3 DNA: TGTGCCAGCAGTATCGGACAGGGTGAGGGGCCCCAGCATTTT; J gene: TRBJ1-5; clone size: .; V gene: TRBV6-1; D gene: TRBD1; CDR3 length: 14
CDR3 protein: CASSHQQGAYGYTF; CDR3 DNA: TGTGCCAGCAGCCACCAACAGGGGGCGTATGGCTACACCTTC; J gene: TRBJ1-2; clone size: .; V gene: TRBV5-8; D gene: TRBD1; CDR3 length: 14
CDR3 protein: CASSQMQGDTEAFF; CDR3 DNA: TGTGCCAGCAGCCAAATGCAGGGGGACACTGAAGCTTTCTTT; J gene: TRBJ1-1; clone size: .; V gene: TRBV7-8; D gene: TRBD1; CDR3 length: 14
CDR3 protein: CASSNTRSYNEQFF; CDR3 DNA: TGTGCCAGTAGTAACACCCGCTCCTACAATGAGCAGTTCTTC; J gene: TRBJ2-1; clone size: few; V gene: TRBV19; D gene: .; CDR3 length: 14
CDR3 protein: CASSQDVGSYGYTF; CDR3 DNA: TGCGCCAGCAGCCAAGATGTGGGCTCTTATGGCTACACCTTC; J gene: TRBJ1-2; clone size: .; V gene: TRBV4-1; D gene: .; CDR3 length: 14
CDR3 protein: CASSLRGGAHGYTF; CDR3 DNA: TGTGCCAGCAGCCTCCGAGGAGGGGCCCATGGCTACACCTTC; J gene: TRBJ1-2; clone size: many; V gene: TRBV3-1; D gene: .; CDR3 length: 14
CDR3 protein: CASNTGTGGQETQYF; CDR3 DNA: TGTGCCAGCAACACCGGGACAGGGGGCCAAGAGACCCAGTACTTC; J gene: TRBJ2-5; clone size: many; V gene: TRBV13; D gene: TRBD1; CDR3 length: 15
CDR3 protein: CASSIPGVGNQPQHF; CDR3 DNA: TGTGCCAGCAGTATACCAGGGGTCGGGAATCAGCCCCAGCATTTT; J gene: TRBJ1-5; clone size: many; V gene: TRBV28; D gene: .; CDR3 length: 15
CDR3 protein: CSARLLSPLHF; CDR3 DNA: TGCAGTGCTAGATTGCTTTCACCCCTCCACTTT; J gene: TRBJ1-6; clone size: few; V gene: TRBV20-1; D gene: .; CDR3 length: 11
CDR3 protein: CASSEDRAKTEAFF; CDR3 DNA: TGTGCCAGTAGCGAAGACCGGGCCAAGACTGAAGCTTTCTTT; J gene: TRBJ1-1; clone size: many; V gene: TRBV19; D gene: .; CDR3 length: 14
CDR3 protein: CASSNLGTGDYSPLHF; CDR3 DNA: TGTGCCAGCAGCAATCTTGGGACAGGAGATTATTCACCCCTCCACTTT; J gene: TRBJ1-6; clone size: .; V gene: TRBV5-5; D gene: TRBD1; CDR3 length: 16
CDR3 protein: CASSGAAGNYEQYF; CDR3 DNA: TGTGCCAGCAGCGGGGCCGCCGGGAACTACGAGCAGTACTTC; J gene: TRBJ2-7; clone size: many; V gene: TRBV11-2; D gene: .; CDR3 length: 14